This T cell receptor beta chain appears in the sequencing data of a study of esophageal squamous cell carcinoma under preoperative chemotherapy. Worth noting for this clonotype: What it binds is not known.

TCRdb called the PCR reads again in MiXCR, with one record for every CDR3 protein. The sample carries 32,000 or so distinct CDR3 sequences, around 50% recorded once. General study points: Chemotherapy was followed by significantly higher TCR diversity in peripheral T cells only, not tumor-infiltrating lymphocytes. After paclitaxel-nedaplatin, abundant clones were more likely to contract than amplify. After treatment, tumor-infiltrating lymphocytes seemed to come partly from incoming peripheral T cells, not only local changes.

Regarding time point: after preoperative PTX-NDP chemotherapy. Before surgery, patients were given preoperative paclitaxel-nedaplatin chemotherapy. The CDR3 is made up of 13 amino acids. The germline V gene encodes CDR1 SGHNT and CDR2 YENEEA. Collection took place from a patient given preoperative chemotherapy. This receptor was obtained from a human donor with esophageal squamous cell carcinoma. The donor label of this sample is uncertain. The rearrangement uses TRBV11-3 and TRBJ2-7; D may correspond to TRBD1 or TRBD2 (5 bases each). The J call may be wrong; the DNA end is better matched by TRBJ2-1. Here the CDR3 DNA reads TGTGCCAGCAGCTTAAGAGGGGTAGATGAGCAGTTCTTC. Translation gives CASSLRGVDEQFF.